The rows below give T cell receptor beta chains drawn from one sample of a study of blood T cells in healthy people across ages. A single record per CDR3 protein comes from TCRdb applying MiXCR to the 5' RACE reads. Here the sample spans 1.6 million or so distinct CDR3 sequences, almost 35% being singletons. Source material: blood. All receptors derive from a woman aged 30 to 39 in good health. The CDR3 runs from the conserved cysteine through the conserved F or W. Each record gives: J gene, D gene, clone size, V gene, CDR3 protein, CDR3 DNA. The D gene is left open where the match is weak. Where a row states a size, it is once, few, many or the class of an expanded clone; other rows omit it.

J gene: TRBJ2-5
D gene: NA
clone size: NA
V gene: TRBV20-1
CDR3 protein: CSAIPGQFQETQYF
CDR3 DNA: TGCAGTGCTATCCCCGGACAGTTCCAAGAGACCCAGTACTTC

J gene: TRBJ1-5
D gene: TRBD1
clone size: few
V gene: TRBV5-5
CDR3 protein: CASSWTGGYEPQHF
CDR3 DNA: TGTGCCAGCAGCTGGACAGGGGGCTATGAGCCCCAGCATTTT

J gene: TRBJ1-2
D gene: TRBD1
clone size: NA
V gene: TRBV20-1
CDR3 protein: CTSRQGVGYTF
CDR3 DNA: TGCACCTCCAGACAGGGGGTCGGCTACACCTTC

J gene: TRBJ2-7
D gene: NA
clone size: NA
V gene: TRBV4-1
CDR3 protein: CASSERQEGYEQYF
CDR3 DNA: TGCGCCAGCAGCGAAAGACAAGAAGGCTACGAGCAGTACTTC

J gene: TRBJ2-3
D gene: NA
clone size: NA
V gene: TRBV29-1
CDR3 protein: CSVEDAGRELINTQYF
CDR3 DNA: TGCAGCGTTGAAGATGCCGGACGGGAGTTAATTAATACGCAGTATTTT

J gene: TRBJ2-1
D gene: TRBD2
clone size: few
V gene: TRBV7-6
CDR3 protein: CASSLRIPSGGAAYNEQFF
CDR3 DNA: TGTGCCAGCAGCTTAAGGATTCCTAGCGGGGGGGCTGCCTACAATGAGCAGTTCTTC

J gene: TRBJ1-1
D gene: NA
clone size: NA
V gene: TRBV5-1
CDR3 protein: CASRAQQNTEAFF
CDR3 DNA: TGCGCCAGCAGAGCACAACAAAACACTGAAGCTTTCTTT

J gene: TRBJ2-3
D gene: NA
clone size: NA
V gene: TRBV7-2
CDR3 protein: CASSPRGGVDTQYF
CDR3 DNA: TGTGCCAGCAGCCCGAGGGGAGGAGTAGATACGCAGTATTTT

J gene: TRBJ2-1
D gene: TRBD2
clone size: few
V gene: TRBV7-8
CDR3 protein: CASSLARAGGSEQFF
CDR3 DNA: TGTGCCAGCAGCTTAGCTCGAGCGGGAGGGTCCGAGCAGTTCTTC

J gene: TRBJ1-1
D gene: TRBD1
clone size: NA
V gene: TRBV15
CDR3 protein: CATSPYTGGRKDTEAFF
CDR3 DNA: TGTGCCACCAGCCCTTATACAGGGGGCAGAAAGGACACTGAAGCTTTCTTT

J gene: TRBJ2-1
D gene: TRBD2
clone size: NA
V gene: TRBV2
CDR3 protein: CASRWTSGGSNPNEQFF
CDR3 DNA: TGTGCCAGTAGGTGGACTAGCGGGGGGTCTAACCCCAATGAGCAGTTCTTC